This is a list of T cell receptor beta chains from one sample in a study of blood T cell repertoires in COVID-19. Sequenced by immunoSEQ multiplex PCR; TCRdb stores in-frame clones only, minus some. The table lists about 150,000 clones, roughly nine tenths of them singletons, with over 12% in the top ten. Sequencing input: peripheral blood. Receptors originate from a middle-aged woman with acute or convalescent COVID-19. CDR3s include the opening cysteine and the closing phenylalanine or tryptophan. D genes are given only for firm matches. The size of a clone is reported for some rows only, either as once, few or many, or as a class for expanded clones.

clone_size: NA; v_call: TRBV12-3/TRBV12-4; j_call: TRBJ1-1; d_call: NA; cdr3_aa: CASSPNLNTEAFF; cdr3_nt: TGTGCCAGCAGCCCAAACTTGAACACTGAAGCTTTCTTT
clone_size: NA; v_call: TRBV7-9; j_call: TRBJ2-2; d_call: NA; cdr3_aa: CASSLASGDGELFF; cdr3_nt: TGTGCCAGCAGCTTAGCTAGCGGTGACGGGGAGCTGTTTTTT
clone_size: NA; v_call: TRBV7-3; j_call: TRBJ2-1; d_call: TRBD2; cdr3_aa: CASSLGLAGVNEQFF; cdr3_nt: TGTGCCAGCAGCTTAGGGCTAGCGGGAGTAAATGAGCAGTTCTTC
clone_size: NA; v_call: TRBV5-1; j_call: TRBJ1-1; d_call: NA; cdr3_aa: CASSLGSGMNTEAFF; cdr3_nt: TGCGCCAGCAGCTTGGGGTCGGGGATGAACACTGAAGCTTTCTTT
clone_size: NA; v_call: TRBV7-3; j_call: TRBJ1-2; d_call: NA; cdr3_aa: CASSSSHSRGYTF; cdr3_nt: TGTGCCAGCAGCTCCTCCCACTCCCGCGGCTACACCTTC
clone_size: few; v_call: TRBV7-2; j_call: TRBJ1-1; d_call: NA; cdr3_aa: CASSLGPGLGTEAFF; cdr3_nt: TGTGCCAGCAGCTTAGGTCCAGGTTTGGGCACTGAAGCTTTCTTT
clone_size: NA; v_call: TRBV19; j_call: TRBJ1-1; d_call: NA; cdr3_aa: CASSIAGLNTEAFF; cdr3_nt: TGTGCCAGTAGCATAGCAGGGTTGAACACTGAAGCTTTCTTT
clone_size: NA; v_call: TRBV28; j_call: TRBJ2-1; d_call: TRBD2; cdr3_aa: CASGTWKREGNNEQFF; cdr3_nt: TGTGCCAGTGGTACCTGGAAGCGGGAGGGGAACAATGAGCAGTTCTTC
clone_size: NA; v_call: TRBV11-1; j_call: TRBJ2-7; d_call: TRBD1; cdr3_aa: CASSSETGGYEQYF; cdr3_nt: TGTGCCAGCAGCTCGGAAACAGGGGGGTACGAGCAGTACTTC
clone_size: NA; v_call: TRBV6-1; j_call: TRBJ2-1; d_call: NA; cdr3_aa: CASSEGLIPYNEQFF; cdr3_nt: TGTGCCAGCAGTGAAGGACTCATTCCGTACAATGAGCAGTTCTTC
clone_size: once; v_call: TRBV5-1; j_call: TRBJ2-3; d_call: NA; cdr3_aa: CASSTEHPRDTQYF; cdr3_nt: TGCGCCAGCAGCACGGAACATCCTAGAGATACGCAGTATTTT
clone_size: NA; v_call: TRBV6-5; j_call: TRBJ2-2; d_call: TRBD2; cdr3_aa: CASSYQLAGGRELFF; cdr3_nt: TGTGCCAGCAGTTACCAACTAGCGGGAGGGCGGGAGCTGTTTTTT
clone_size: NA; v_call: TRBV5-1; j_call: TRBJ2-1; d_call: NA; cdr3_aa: CASSLDRGNEQFF; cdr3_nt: TGCGCCAGCAGCTTGGACAGAGGGAATGAGCAGTTCTTC
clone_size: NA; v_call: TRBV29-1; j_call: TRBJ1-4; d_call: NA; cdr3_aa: CSVSGGTNEKLFF; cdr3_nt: TGCAGCGTTTCGGGGGGGACTAATGAAAAACTGTTTTTT
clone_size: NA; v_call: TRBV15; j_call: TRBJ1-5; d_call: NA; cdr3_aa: CATSRDRGTGQPQHF; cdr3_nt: TGTGCCACCAGCAGAGACAGGGGAACGGGACAGCCCCAGCATTTT
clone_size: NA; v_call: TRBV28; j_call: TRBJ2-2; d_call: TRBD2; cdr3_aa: CASLGLAGFANTGELFF; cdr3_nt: TGTGCCAGCCTGGGACTAGCGGGGTTCGCGAACACCGGGGAGCTGTTTTTT
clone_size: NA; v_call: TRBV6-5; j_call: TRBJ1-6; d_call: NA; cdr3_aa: CASGRSSYNSPLHF; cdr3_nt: TGTGCCAGCGGGAGGAGCTCCTATAATTCACCCCTCCACTTT
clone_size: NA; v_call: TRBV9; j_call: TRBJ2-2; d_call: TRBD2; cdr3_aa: CASSVVSGGPSTGELFF; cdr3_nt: TGTGCCAGCAGCGTAGTTAGCGGGGGGCCATCAACCGGGGAGCTGTTTTTT
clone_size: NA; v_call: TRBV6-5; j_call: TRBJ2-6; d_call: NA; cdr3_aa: CASSYSLNSGANVLTF; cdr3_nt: TGTGCCAGCAGTTACTCTCTAAACTCTGGGGCCAACGTCCTGACTTTC
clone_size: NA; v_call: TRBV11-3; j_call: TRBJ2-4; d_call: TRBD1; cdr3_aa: CASSPGPFTRGLLLENIQYF; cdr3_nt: TGTGCCAGCAGCCCCGGCCCCTTTACCAGGGGGCTACTTTTGGAAAACATTCAGTACTTC
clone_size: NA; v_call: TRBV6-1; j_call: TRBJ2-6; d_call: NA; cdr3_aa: CASSEQGGANVLTF; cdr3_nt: TGTGCCAGCAGTGAACAGGGTGGGGCCAACGTCCTGACTTTC
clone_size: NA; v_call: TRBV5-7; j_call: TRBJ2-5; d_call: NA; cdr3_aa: CASSPRLDYQETQYF; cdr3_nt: TGTGCCAGCAGCCCCCGGCTGGACTACCAAGAGACCCAGTACTTC
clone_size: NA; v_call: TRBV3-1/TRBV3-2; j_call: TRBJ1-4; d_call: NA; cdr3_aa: CASSAQGGLAEKLFF; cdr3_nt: TGTGCCAGCAGCGCACAGGGTGGGTTGGCTGAAAAACTGTTTTTT
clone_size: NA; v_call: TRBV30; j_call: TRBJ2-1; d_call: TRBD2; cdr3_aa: CAWSVLGLAGGYNEQFF; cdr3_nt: TGTGCCTGGAGTGTACTCGGGCTAGCGGGGGGGTACAATGAGCAGTTCTTC
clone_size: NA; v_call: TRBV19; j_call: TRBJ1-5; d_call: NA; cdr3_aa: CASSIVGGSPYSNQPQHF; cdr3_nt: TGTGCCAGTAGTATTGTGGGGGGTTCGCCATATAGCAATCAGCCCCAGCATTTT
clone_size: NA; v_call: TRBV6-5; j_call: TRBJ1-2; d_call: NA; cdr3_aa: CASSQTYSSVGYTF; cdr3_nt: TGTGCCAGCAGTCAAACGTACAGCTCCGTTGGCTACACCTTC
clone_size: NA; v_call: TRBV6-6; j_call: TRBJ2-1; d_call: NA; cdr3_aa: CASSYDRQTYNEQFF; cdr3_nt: TGTGCCAGCAGTTACGACCGACAGACCTACAATGAGCAGTTCTTC
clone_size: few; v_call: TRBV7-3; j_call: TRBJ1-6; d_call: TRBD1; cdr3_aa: CASSPGTENSPLHF; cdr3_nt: TGTGCCAGCAGCCCCGGGACAGAAAATTCACCCCTCCACTTT
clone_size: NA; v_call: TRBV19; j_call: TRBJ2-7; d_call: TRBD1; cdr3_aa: CASRGGQGDWEQYF; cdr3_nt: TGTGCCAGTAGAGGGGGACAGGGAGACTGGGAGCAGTACTTC
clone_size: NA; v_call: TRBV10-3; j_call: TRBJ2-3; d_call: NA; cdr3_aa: CAISEWVTGMTDTQYF; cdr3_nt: TGTGCCATCAGTGAGTGGGTCACAGGGATGACAGATACGCAGTATTTT
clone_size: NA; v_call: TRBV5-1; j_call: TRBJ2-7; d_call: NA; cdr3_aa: CASSIEQGSYEQYF; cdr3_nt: TGCGCCAGCAGCATAGAGCAGGGATCCTACGAGCAGTACTTC
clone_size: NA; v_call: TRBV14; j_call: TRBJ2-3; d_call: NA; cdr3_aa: CASSQDLGGATDTQYF; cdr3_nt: TGTGCCAGCAGCCAAGATCTCGGCGGGGCGACAGATACGCAGTATTTT
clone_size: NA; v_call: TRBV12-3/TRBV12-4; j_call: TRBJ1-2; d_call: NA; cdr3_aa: CASNVGLSYGYTF; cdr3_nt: TGTGCCAGCAACGTGGGACTTAGCTATGGCTACACCTTC
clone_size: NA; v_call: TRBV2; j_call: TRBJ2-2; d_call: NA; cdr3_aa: CASRLIAGELFF; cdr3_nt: TGTGCCTCCCGACTAATTGCCGGGGAGCTGTTTTTT
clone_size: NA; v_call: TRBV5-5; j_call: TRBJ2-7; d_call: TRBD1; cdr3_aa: CASSRTGESSYEQYF; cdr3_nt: TGTGCCAGCAGCCGGACAGGGGAAAGCTCCTACGAGCAGTACTTC
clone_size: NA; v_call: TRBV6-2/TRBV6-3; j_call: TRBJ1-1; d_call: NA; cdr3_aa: CASSTLQGGTEAFF; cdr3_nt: TGTGCCAGCAGTACCCTCCAGGGTGGTACTGAAGCTTTCTTT
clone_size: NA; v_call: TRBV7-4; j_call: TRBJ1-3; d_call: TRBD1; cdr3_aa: CASSLIASGQGAIGNTIYF; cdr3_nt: TGTGCCAGCAGCCTAATAGCGAGTGGCCAGGGGGCTATAGGAAACACCATATATTTT
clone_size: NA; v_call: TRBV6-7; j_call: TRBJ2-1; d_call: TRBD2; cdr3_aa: CASRAGTSVYNEQFF; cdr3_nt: TGTGCCAGCAGAGCCGGGACTAGCGTTTACAATGAGCAGTTCTTC
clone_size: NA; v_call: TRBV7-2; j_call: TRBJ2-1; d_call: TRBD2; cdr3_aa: CASSPRTSGGANEQFF; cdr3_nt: TGTGCCAGCAGCCCTAGGACTAGCGGGGGGGCTAATGAGCAGTTCTTC
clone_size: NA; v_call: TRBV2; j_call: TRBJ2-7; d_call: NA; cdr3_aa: CASRSGFPYEQYF; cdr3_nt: TGTGCCAGTAGGTCAGGGTTTCCCTACGAGCAGTACTTC
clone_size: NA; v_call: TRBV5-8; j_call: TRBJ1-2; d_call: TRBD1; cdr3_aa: CASSLAATGTYGYTF; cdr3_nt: TGTGCCAGCAGCTTGGCCGCGACAGGGACCTATGGCTACACCTTC
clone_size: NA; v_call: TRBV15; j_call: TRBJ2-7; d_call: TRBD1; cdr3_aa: CATSRDGDSYEQYF; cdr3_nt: TGTGCCACCAGCAGAGACGGGGACAGCTACGAGCAGTACTTC
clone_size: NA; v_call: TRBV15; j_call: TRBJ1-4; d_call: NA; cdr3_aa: CATSRDRVTNEKLFF; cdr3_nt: TGTGCCACCAGCAGAGATCGGGTCACTAATGAAAAACTGTTTTTT
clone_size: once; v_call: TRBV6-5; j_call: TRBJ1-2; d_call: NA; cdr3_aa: CASSFAGLLYGYTF; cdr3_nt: TGTGCCAGCAGCTTCGCCGGACTGCTCTATGGCTACACCTTC
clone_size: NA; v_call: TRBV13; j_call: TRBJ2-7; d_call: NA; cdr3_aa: CASSEGAYEQYF; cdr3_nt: TGTGCCAGCAGCGAGGGGGCCTACGAGCAGTACTTC
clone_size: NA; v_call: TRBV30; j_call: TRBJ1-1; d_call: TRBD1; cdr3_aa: CAWSMTGGRAEAFF; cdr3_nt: TGTGCCTGGAGTATGACAGGGGGGAGGGCTGAAGCTTTCTTT
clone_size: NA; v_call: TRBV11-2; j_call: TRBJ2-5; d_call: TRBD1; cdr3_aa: CASSNNLGTGQIETQYF; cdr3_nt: TGTGCCAGCAGCAACAACCTTGGGACAGGACAGATAGAGACCCAGTACTTC
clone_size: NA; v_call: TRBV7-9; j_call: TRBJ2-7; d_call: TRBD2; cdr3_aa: CASSKTSGGVYEQYF; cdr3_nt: TGTGCCAGCAGCAAAACTAGCGGGGGGGTTTACGAGCAGTACTTC
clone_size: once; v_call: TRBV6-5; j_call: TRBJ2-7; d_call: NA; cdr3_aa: CASSYRVSYEQYF; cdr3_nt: TGTGCCAGCAGTTATCGCGTCTCCTACGAGCAGTACTTC
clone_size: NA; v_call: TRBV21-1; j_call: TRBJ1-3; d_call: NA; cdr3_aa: CASNMGVSGNTIYF; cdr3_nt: TGTGCCAGCAATATGGGAGTCTCTGGAAACACCATATATTTT
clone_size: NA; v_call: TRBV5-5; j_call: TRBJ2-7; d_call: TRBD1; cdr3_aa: CASSLGGQGLLEQYF; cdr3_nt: TGTGCCAGCAGCTTGGGTGGACAGGGGTTACTCGAGCAGTACTTC
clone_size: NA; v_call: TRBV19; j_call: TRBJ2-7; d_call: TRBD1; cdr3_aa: CASSIGQGNGEQYF; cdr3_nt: TGTGCCAGTAGTATAGGACAGGGGAATGGGGAGCAGTACTTC
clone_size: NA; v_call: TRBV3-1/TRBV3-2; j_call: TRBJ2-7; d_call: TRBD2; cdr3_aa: CASSQVPLAGGAYEQYF; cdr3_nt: TGTGCCAGCAGCCAAGTCCCACTAGCGGGGGGTGCCTACGAGCAGTACTTC
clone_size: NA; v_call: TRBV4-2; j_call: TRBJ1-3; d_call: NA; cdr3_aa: CASSQDNSQNTIYF; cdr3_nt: TGTGCCAGCAGCCAAGACAACAGCCAAAACACCATATATTTT
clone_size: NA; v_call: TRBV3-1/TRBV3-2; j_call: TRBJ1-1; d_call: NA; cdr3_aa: CASSQGGKNTEAFF; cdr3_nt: TGTGCCAGCAGCCAGGGGGGAAAAAACACTGAAGCTTTCTTT